Listed below are T cell receptor beta chains from one sample, sequenced in a study of blood T cell repertoires in COVID-19. Using immunoSEQ multiplex PCR, the repertoire was profiled, and TCRdb retains in-frame clones only, with some absent. The table includes 390,000 or so clones, roughly four fifths detected once. Specimen: PBMCs or T cells enriched from blood (not recorded which). These receptors were obtained from a woman in her forties or fifties who had recovered from COVID-19. Both conserved end residues are part of each CDR3. D genes are given only for firm matches. Part of the rows lack a size; the others show once, few, many or a class for expanded clones.

v_gene	d_gene	j_gene	abundance	CDR3nt	CDR3aa
TRBV7-2	-	TRBJ1-2	-	TGTGCCAGCAGCTTAGTTCCCGGTGGGGCTTCATCTGGCTACACCTTC	CASSLVPGGASSGYTF
TRBV4-2	-	TRBJ2-1	-	TGTGCCAGCAGCCAAGAAGACCAAAGCGGGCCCCTTTACAATGAGCAGTTCTTC	CASSQEDQSGPLYNEQFF
TRBV7-8	-	TRBJ1-5	-	TGTGCCAGCAGCTTATTGCGGGGACCGGGGTCAATCCAGCATTTT	CASSLLRGPGSIQHF
TRBV18	TRBD2	TRBJ2-1	-	TGTGCCAGCTCACCACTTGGACTAGCGGGGGGGAGTGAGCAGTTCTTC	CASSPLGLAGGSEQFF
TRBV30	TRBD1	TRBJ1-1	-	TGTGCCTTGACTAGGACAGGGAAGGTAGCTTTCTTT	CALTRTGKVAFF
TRBV14	-	TRBJ1-6	-	TGTGCCAGCAGCCCCCTTAATTCACCCCTCCACTTT	CASSPLNSPLHF
TRBV5-4	-	TRBJ1-1	once	TGTGCCAGCAGCTTGGTAGGGACAATGAACACTGAAGCTTTCTTT	CASSLVGTMNTEAFF
TRBV2	-	TRBJ2-1	-	TGTGCCAGCGGTTCTGGGGGGTTCGGTAATGAGCAGTTCTTC	CASGSGGFGNEQFF
TRBV2	-	TRBJ1-2	-	TGTGCCAGCAGTGAACAGGGATATGGCTACACCTTC	CASSEQGYGYTF
TRBV27	-	TRBJ1-2	medium-sized	TGTGCCAGCAGTTCCCACCTGGGCAATTACTACACCTTC	CASSSHLGNYYTF
TRBV28	-	TRBJ1-6	-	TGTGCCAGCAGTTTACGCCCTATTAATTCACCCCTCCACTTT	CASSLRPINSPLHF
TRBV5-1	-	TRBJ1-1	once	TGCGCCAGCAGCTTGGAAGCGGTAGGCGTCGCGGGATCCAGCTTT	CASSLEAVGVAGSSF
TRBV7-9	TRBD1	TRBJ1-5	-	TGTGCCAGCAGCCAAGACAGGGGGTTGCCTCAGCCCCAGCATTTT	CASSQDRGLPQPQHF
TRBV19	-	TRBJ1-4	-	TGTGTCAGTAGTATCTCAGGGGCAGACAATGAAAAACTGTTTTTT	CVSSISGADNEKLFF
TRBV15	-	TRBJ1-2	-	TGTGCCACCAGCAGAGATAGAGTCAGCCTAGATTATAACTATGGCTACACCTTC	CATSRDRVSLDYNYGYTF
TRBV6-5	-	TRBJ1-2	-	TGTGCCAGCAGTTACTCGTCGGTGACAGGATCCTATGGCTACACCTTC	CASSYSSVTGSYGYTF